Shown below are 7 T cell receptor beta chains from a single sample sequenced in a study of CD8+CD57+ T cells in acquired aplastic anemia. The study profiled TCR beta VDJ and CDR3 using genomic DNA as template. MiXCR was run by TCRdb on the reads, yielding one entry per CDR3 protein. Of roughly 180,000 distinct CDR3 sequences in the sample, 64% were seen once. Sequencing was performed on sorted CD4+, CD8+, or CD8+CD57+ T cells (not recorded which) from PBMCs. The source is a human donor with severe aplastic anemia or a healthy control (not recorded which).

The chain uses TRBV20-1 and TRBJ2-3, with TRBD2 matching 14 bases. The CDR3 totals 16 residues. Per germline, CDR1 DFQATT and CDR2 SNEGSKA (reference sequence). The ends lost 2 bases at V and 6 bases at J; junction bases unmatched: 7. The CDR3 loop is CSARLTSGGAPDTQYF. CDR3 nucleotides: TGCAGTGCTAGACTGACTAGCGGGGGGGCCCCGGATACGCAGTATTTT.

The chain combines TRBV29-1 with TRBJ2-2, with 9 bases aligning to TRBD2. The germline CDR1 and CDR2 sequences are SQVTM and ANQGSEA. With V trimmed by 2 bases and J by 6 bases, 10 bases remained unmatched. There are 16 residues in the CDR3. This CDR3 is CSVEHGSGRGAGELFF. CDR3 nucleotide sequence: TGCAGCGTTGAACACGGTAGCGGGAGAGGGGCCGGGGAGCTGTTTTTT.

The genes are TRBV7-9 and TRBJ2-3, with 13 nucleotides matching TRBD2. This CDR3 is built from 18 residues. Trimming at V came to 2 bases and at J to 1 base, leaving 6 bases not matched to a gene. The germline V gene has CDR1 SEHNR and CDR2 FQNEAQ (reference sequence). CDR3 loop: CASSLCPTSGGCTDTQYF. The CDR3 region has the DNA TGTGCCAGCAGCTTATGTCCGACTAGCGGGGGGTGCACAGATACGCAGTATTTT.

DNA for the CDR3: TGTGCCAGTAGTATAGGGTCAGGTTCCTACAATGAGCAGTTCTTC. It encodes CASSIGSGSYNEQFF. The chain links TRBV19 to TRBJ2-1; D not certain. The V gene's germline CDR1 is LNHDA and CDR2 SQIVND (reference sequence). Trimming cost V 1 base and J 1 base, with 8 bases left between them. The CDR3 runs 15 residues. The full variable domain, completed using reference TRBV19 and TRBJ2-1, is DGGITQSPKYLFRKEGQNVTLSCEQNLNHDAMYWYRQDPGQGLRLIYYSQIVNDFQKGDIAEGYSVSREKKESFPLTVTSAQKNPTAFYLCASSIGSGSYNEQFFGPGTRLTVL.

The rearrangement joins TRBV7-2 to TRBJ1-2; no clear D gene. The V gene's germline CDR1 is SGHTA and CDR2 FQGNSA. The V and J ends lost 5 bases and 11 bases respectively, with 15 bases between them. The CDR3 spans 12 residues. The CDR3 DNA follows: TGTGCCAGCAGCGTAGAGCTAGCGGGATACACCTTC. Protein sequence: CASSVELAGYTF.

The CDR3 nucleotides are TGTGCCAGCAGTGCCAGCTTGGGGAAACTGTTTTTT. Protein: CASSASLGKLFF. This chain connects TRBV7-9 to TRBJ1-4; D gene unclear. This CDR3 is 12 amino acids long. Trimming stripped 6 bases from V and 11 bases from J, with 13 bases between. Per germline, CDR1 SEHNR and CDR2 FQNEAQ (reference sequence).

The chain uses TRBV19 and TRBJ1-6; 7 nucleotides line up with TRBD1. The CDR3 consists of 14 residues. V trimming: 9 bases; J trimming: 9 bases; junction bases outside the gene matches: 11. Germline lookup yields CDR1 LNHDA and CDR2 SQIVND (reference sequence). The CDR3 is CASARQGGFSPLHF. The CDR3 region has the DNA TGTGCCAGCGCCAGGCAGGGGGGGTTTTCACCCCTCCACTTT.